A single sample gave rise to the 18 T cell receptor beta chains below, sequenced in a study of T cell responses to AZD1222 COVID-19 vaccine. The assay was immunoSEQ multiplex PCR, and TCRdb's table has in-frame clones only and misses some. The table has around 110,000 clones, approximately 86% seen once. Here the sequenced sample was peripheral blood, taken on day 0 of AZD1222 vaccination. The receptors were gathered from an adult in good health.

V gene TRBV28 combines with J gene TRBJ1-2; 7 positions match TRBD1. There are 15 residues in the CDR3. Trimming cost V 6 bases and J 0 bases; bases outside gene matches: 7. Germline V lookup: CDR1 MDHEN, CDR2 SYDVKM. The CDR3 DNA reads as TGTGCCAGCAGGCCCGGACAGGCAACTAACTATGGCTACACCTTC. Protein product: CASRPGQATNYGYTF.

The chain couples TRBV30 to TRBJ2-3; 9 positions match TRBD1. The trim removed 2 bases at V and 3 bases at J, leaving 3 bases unmatched. Per the germline V gene, CDR1 is GTSNPN and CDR2 is SVGIG (reference sequence). The CDR3 contains 14 residues. DNA for the CDR3: TGTGCCTGGAGTACAGGGGGCGAAACAGATACGCAGTATTTT. Translated, it gives CAWSTGGETDTQYF.

The gene calls are TRBV30 and TRBJ1-6, with D unclear. The CDR3 loop spans 14 amino acids. Germline CDR1 GTSNPN, CDR2 SVGIG (reference sequence). Trimming stripped 3 bases from V and 9 bases from J, with 15 bases between. CDR3 sequence reads: CAWSVSSLSSPLHF. The CDR3 DNA reads as TGTGCCTGGAGCGTCAGTAGCCTTTCTTCACCCCTCCACTTT.

The chain links TRBV5-1 to TRBJ2-3; D assignment may be TRBD1 or TRBD2 (6 bases each). V gave up 4 bases and J gave up 2 bases, with 14 bases separating them. There are 15 residues in the CDR3. Germline V gene sequence: CDR1 SGHRS, CDR2 YFSETQ. The CDR3: CASSQGGQNTDTQYF. As DNA, the CDR3 is TGCGCCAGCAGCCAAGGGGGGCAAAACACAGATACGCAGTATTTT.

V and J are TRBV29-1 and TRBJ2-5, with TRBD1 matching over 9 bases. Germline V gene lookup returns CDR1 SQVTM and CDR2 ANQGSEA. Germline trimming cut 4 bases from V and 5 bases from J; bases unmatched to any gene: 5. The CDR3 covers 13 residues. The CDR3 sequence: CSVVHRGQETQYF. CDR3 DNA: TGCAGCGTTGTACACAGGGGGCAGGAGACCCAGTACTTC.

The chain recombines TRBV6-5 with TRBJ1-3; 7 bases align to TRBD1. The CDR3 spans 15 residues. The germline CDR1 and CDR2 sequences are MNHEY and SVGAGI. V trimming: 5 bases; J trimming: 2 bases; junction bases outside the gene matches: 6. The CDR3 sequence: CASSLTGLAGNTIYF. The CDR3 bases are TGTGCCAGCAGTCTGACAGGGCTCGCTGGAAACACCATATATTTT.

V gene TRBV5-4 combines with J gene TRBJ1-1; 11 nucleotides align to TRBD1. V gave up 2 bases and J gave up 1 base; unmatched junction bases: 4. Germline V gene sequence: CDR1 SGHNT, CDR2 YYREEE (reference sequence). CDR3 length: 16 amino acids. The CDR3 protein is CASSFRDRGRNTEAFF. CDR3 nucleotide sequence: TGTGCCAGCAGCTTCCGGGACAGGGGGAGGAACACTGAAGCTTTCTTT.

The CDR3 sequence is CASSTRLAGSQETQYF. The DNA of the CDR3 is TGTGCCAGCAGCACGCGACTAGCGGGGTCACAAGAGACCCAGTACTTC. The chain employs TRBV7-8 and TRBJ2-5, with 11 bases matching TRBD2. The CDR3 runs 16 residues. Trimming removed 5 bases from V and 2 bases from J; junction bases left unmatched: 7. Germline V gives CDR1 SGHVS, CDR2 FQNEAQ.

This clone is labeled medium-sized (0.01 to 0.1%). This rearrangement joins TRBV6-5 to TRBJ1-5, with a possible D match to TRBD1 (5 bases). The CDR3 contains 15 residues. CDR1 is MNHEY and CDR2 is SVGAGI in the germline V gene. Trimming left V 0 bases short and J 7 bases short, with 13 bases between. The CDR3 loop is CASSYSGGTEQPQHF. In DNA form, the CDR3 reads TGTGCCAGCAGTTACTCGGGGGGAACTGAGCAGCCCCAGCATTTT.

The chain combines TRBV6-4 with TRBJ2-2; 9 bases line up with TRBD1. The CDR3 has 14 amino acids. J gave up 4 bases and V 8 bases, and 5 bases lay outside the gene matches. CDR1 MRHNA and CDR2 SNTAGT come from the germline V gene. The CDR3 bases are TGTGCCAGCGGAACAGGGGGCGGCACCGGGGAGCTGTTTTTT. Translating it yields CASGTGGGTGELFF.

The chain recombines TRBV28 with TRBJ2-1; TRBD2 matches at 7 bases. Germline V gene lookup returns CDR1 MDHEN and CDR2 SYDVKM. With V trimmed by 8 bases and J by 4 bases, 14 bases remained unmatched. The CDR3 covers 16 residues. CDR3 in DNA: TGTGCCAGCTATAACCCGGCTAGCGGACCTTACAATGAGCAGTTCTTC. This gives the protein CASYNPASGPYNEQFF.

The chain has TRBV30 and TRBJ2-7; 8 bases are a match to TRBD1. The V and J ends lost 3 bases and 3 bases, in that order; junction bases with no gene match: 10. The CDR3 is 15 residues long. The germline V gene encodes CDR1 GTSNPN and CDR2 SVGIG (reference sequence). The CDR3, as DNA: TGTGCCTGGAGCGTAGGACAGGGACAATTCTACGAGCAGTACTTC. It encodes CAWSVGQGQFYEQYF.

The chain couples TRBV19 to TRBJ2-5; 8 positions agree with TRBD1. J was trimmed by 4 bases and V by 3 bases; bases with no gene match: 4. In germline, CDR1 is LNHDA, CDR2 SQIVND (reference sequence). This CDR3 has 14 residues. CDR3 region: CASSIGTGGETQYF. The DNA for the CDR3 is TGTGCCAGTAGTATCGGGACAGGAGGAGAGACCCAGTACTTC.

This chain connects TRBV28 to TRBJ2-6; tentatively, D is TRBD1 or TRBD2 (6 bases each). Germline CDR1 MDHEN, CDR2 SYDVKM. This CDR3 has 15 residues. The V end was cut by 2 bases, the J end by 2 bases, with 7 bases between. The CDR3 loop is CASSLGGPGANVLTF. The CDR3 DNA follows: TGTGCCAGCAGTTTAGGGGGGCCTGGGGCCAACGTCCTGACTTTC.

This chain connects TRBV19 to TRBJ2-3; perhaps TRBD2 as D (6 bases). The V gene lost 0 bases and the J gene lost 2 bases, with 12 bases spanning the gap. Germline CDR1 is LNHDA and CDR2 is SQIVND (reference sequence). The CDR3 runs 16 residues. As DNA, the CDR3 is TGTGCCAGTAGTATAGATGGGCGGGGATACACAGATACGCAGTATTTT. Translating it yields CASSIDGRGYTDTQYF.

The chain is built from TRBV7-6 and TRBJ2-5; D gene ambiguous. The V and J ends lost 5 bases and 5 bases respectively, with 18 bases between them. The CDR3 is made up of 15 amino acids. Germline assignment: CDR1 SGHVS and CDR2 FNYEAQ. DNA of the CDR3: TGTGCCAGCAGCAATCCAAGACTTTTAAGGGAGACCCAGTACTTC. Its protein is CASSNPRLLRETQYF.

The chain is built from TRBV7-8 and TRBJ1-2, with TRBD1 as a possible D gene (5 bases). The CDR3 consists of 11 residues. Germline loops: CDR1 SGHVS, CDR2 FQNEAQ. The V gene lost 5 bases and the J gene lost 10 bases, with 11 bases spanning the gap. CDR3 in amino acids: CASSNQGDYTF. DNA of the CDR3: TGTGCCAGCAGCAACCAGGGCGACTACACCTTC.

This clone turned up a few times. The V and J genes are TRBV11-2 and TRBJ2-2, with D perhaps assigned TRBD1 or TRBD2 (5 bases each). The CDR3 totals 14 residues. The ends were cut back, 3 bases at V and 7 bases at J, with 12 bases in the middle. Germline CDR1 and CDR2: SGHAT and FQNNGV. CDR3 bases: TGTGCCAGCAGCTTCCTAGGGACCTACGGGGAGCTGTTTTTT. Translated, it gives CASSFLGTYGELFF.